Listed below are T cell receptor beta chains from one sample, sequenced in a study of blood T cell repertoires in COVID-19. Libraries were prepared by immunoSEQ multiplex PCR; TCRdb keeps only in-frame clonotypes and omits some of them. The repertoire holds about 74,000 clones, roughly nine tenths seen once, with 1.3% to 1.5% in the top ten. Sample: peripheral blood. The receptor set was obtained from a man aged 45-65 years with acute or convalescent COVID-19. The CDR3 runs from the conserved cysteine through the conserved F or W. Each record gives: J gene, D gene, clone size, V gene, CDR3 protein, CDR3 DNA. D genes are given only for firm matches. Rows may omit the clone size; those that give it use once, few, many or a size class.

j_call: TRBJ2-5
d_call: .
clone_size: .
v_call: TRBV4-2
cdr3_aa: CASSQGLAQETQYF
cdr3_nt: TGTGCCAGCAGCCAAGGCCTAGCGCAAGAGACCCAGTACTTC

j_call: TRBJ2-6
d_call: .
clone_size: .
v_call: TRBV2
cdr3_aa: CASSKDRGSGANVLTF
cdr3_nt: TGTGCCAGCAGTAAAGACCGAGGGTCCGGGGCCAACGTCCTGACTTTC

j_call: TRBJ1-5
d_call: .
clone_size: .
v_call: TRBV19
cdr3_aa: CASSDRPPNQPQHF
cdr3_nt: TGTGCCAGTAGCGACAGGCCCCCTAATCAGCCCCAGCATTTT

j_call: TRBJ1-4
d_call: .
clone_size: .
v_call: TRBV9
cdr3_aa: CASSVAGTNEKLFF
cdr3_nt: TGTGCCAGCAGCGTAGCAGGGACTAATGAAAAACTGTTTTTT

j_call: TRBJ2-2
d_call: .
clone_size: .
v_call: TRBV6-4
cdr3_aa: CATSIGFPGELFF
cdr3_nt: TGTGCCACTTCCATCGGGTTCCCCGGGGAGCTGTTTTTT

j_call: TRBJ1-2
d_call: .
clone_size: .
v_call: TRBV6-6
cdr3_aa: CASSSTPGGLYGYTF
cdr3_nt: TGTGCCAGCAGTTCTACCCCGGGGGGGCTGTATGGCTACACCTTC

j_call: TRBJ1-1
d_call: .
clone_size: .
v_call: TRBV27
cdr3_aa: CASSSRQGEAFF
cdr3_nt: TGTGCCAGCAGTTCCCGCCAGGGAGAAGCTTTCTTT

j_call: TRBJ1-3
d_call: TRBD1
clone_size: .
v_call: TRBV25-1
cdr3_aa: CASSEPGGGNTIYF
cdr3_nt: TGTGCCAGCAGTGAACCAGGGGGTGGAAACACCATATATTTT

j_call: TRBJ2-2
d_call: .
clone_size: few
v_call: TRBV6-5
cdr3_aa: CASRQQASTGELFF
cdr3_nt: TGTGCCAGCAGGCAACAGGCGTCCACCGGGGAGCTGTTTTTT

j_call: TRBJ2-1
d_call: TRBD2
clone_size: .
v_call: TRBV5-1
cdr3_aa: CASSLEGVAGGNEQFF
cdr3_nt: TGCGCCAGCAGCTTGGAGGGAGTAGCGGGAGGCAATGAGCAGTTCTTC

j_call: TRBJ1-1
d_call: .
clone_size: .
v_call: TRBV5-1
cdr3_aa: CASSLASWGDTEAFF
cdr3_nt: TGCGCCAGCAGCTTGGCCTCCTGGGGAGACACTGAAGCTTTCTTT

j_call: TRBJ1-5
d_call: TRBD1
clone_size: .
v_call: TRBV19
cdr3_aa: CASSRQGGQPQHF
cdr3_nt: TGTGCCAGTAGTAGACAGGGAGGTCAGCCCCAGCATTTT

j_call: TRBJ1-5
d_call: TRBD1
clone_size: .
v_call: TRBV19
cdr3_aa: CASSIPLDRGDNQPQHF
cdr3_nt: TGTGCCAGTAGTATACCCCTGGACAGGGGCGACAATCAGCCCCAGCATTTT

j_call: TRBJ2-4
d_call: TRBD2
clone_size: .
v_call: TRBV27
cdr3_aa: CASSAGSGSVENIQYF
cdr3_nt: TGTGCCAGCAGTGCGGGCAGCGGGAGCGTGGAAAACATTCAGTACTTC

j_call: TRBJ1-6
d_call: .
clone_size: .
v_call: TRBV30
cdr3_aa: CAWRLLVNNSPLHF
cdr3_nt: TGTGCCTGGAGATTGTTAGTGAATAATTCACCCCTCCACTTT

j_call: TRBJ2-7
d_call: TRBD1
clone_size: .
v_call: TRBV10-3
cdr3_aa: CACQASGQGHEQYF
cdr3_nt: TGTGCCTGTCAAGCATCGGGACAGGGCCACGAGCAGTACTTC